This T cell receptor (beta chain) stems from a study of early T cells in non-severe SARS-CoV-2 infection. Across the study: Sequencing was performed on bulk RNA from unsorted whole blood, leaving chains unpaired.

Findings and caveats of the study: Matching results from VDJdb favored anti-spike CD8 responses, leaving private and CD4 specificities undetected.

The TCR library protocol attached unique molecular identifiers to the individual cDNA molecules. TCRdb recomputed calls from the 5' RACE reads with MiXCR, one row per CDR3 protein. The data hold under 85,000 distinct CDR3 sequences, with roughly 10% observed a single time. In regard to this clonotype: Its antigen is undetermined. A much larger clone differs from this one at a single base, so this may be a read error.

The CDR3 is 13 residues long. Germline-derived CDR1 and CDR2 are MNHNY and SVGAGI (reference sequence). Sequenced material: whole blood. The chain uses TRBV6-6 and TRBJ2-7; D unclear. This receptor was obtained from an adult who was a healthcare worker with PCR-confirmed SARS-CoV-2 infection or an uninfected control (not recorded which). The CDR3 loop is CTSSYHLTYEQYF. In nucleotides, the CDR3 is TGTACCAGCAGTTACCACTTGACCTACGAGCAGTACTTC.